The 30 T cell receptor beta chains below all came from one sample that was sequenced in a study of low-dose radiotherapy and immunotherapy resistance in tumors. Both TCRalpha and TCRbeta chains were reverse transcribed with V-gene-specific primers. For amplifying TCRs, the PCR ran for around 20 cycles with Phusion, which was used together with a constant-region primer and the adapter on the V primers. TCRdb ran MiXCR on the reads and lists one entry per CDR3 protein. This sample has 45,000 to 75,000 distinct CDR3 sequences, with about 25% found just once. Time point in this sample: before trial treatment. The specimen comprised PBMCs, sampled before treatment. These TCRs come from a male donor with prostate cancer.

The genes are TRBV10-2 and TRBJ1-2; the D gene is possibly TRBD1 (5 bases). CDR1 and CDR2 from the germline V gene are WSHSY and SAAADI. This CDR3 contains 17 residues. The ends were cut back, 2 bases at V and 1 base at J, with 17 bases in the middle. The CDR3 DNA reads TGCGCCAGCAGTGAGGGGGCCCTGAACAGGCTTAACTATGGCTACACCTTC. Its translation: CASSEGALNRLNYGYTF.

Many counts were recorded for this clonotype. This rearrangement joins TRBV4-2 to TRBJ1-4; D is unclear. Germline V gene sequence: CDR1 LGHNA, CDR2 YNFKEQ. V was clipped by 2 bases and J by 0 bases, with 7 bases between them. The CDR3 is made up of 15 amino acids. In DNA form, the CDR3 reads TGTGCCAGCAGCCAATCCAGTGCAACTAATGAAAAACTGTTTTTT. It codes for CASSQSSATNEKLFF.

At least ten counts were recorded for this clonotype. The chain links TRBV4-1 to TRBJ1-6; TRBD1 aligns across 7 bases. Losses at the gene ends were 3 bases for V and 9 bases for J; bases not matched to a gene: 5. Germline-derived CDR1 and CDR2 are MGHRA and YSYEKL. This CDR3 spans 14 amino acids. The CDR3 nucleotides read TGCGCCAGCAGCCAGGGGACAGAGGGTTCACCCCTCCACTTT. It encodes CASSQGTEGSPLHF.

The CDR3 coding sequence is TGTGCCAGCAGCCGGGACAAGTCAGAGACCCAGTACTTC. This translates into CASSRDKSETQYF. The V and J genes are TRBV5-4 and TRBJ2-5; D is perhaps TRBD1 (6 bases). The CDR3 is 13 amino acids. Trimming removed 4 bases from V and 4 bases from J, with 11 bases in between. Germline V gives CDR1 SGHNT, CDR2 YYREEE (reference sequence).

In this sample, this clonotype turned up many times. This CDR3 is missing its conserved last phenylalanine or tryptophan, likely due to a read error. The limits of the CDR3 on the DNA are not certain, so only TCRdb's listed CDR3 is given. CDR3 protein: CASSQAAQWDI. The chain employs TRBV3-1 and TRBJ2-7; the table names TRBD1, a call not compared with the DNA. The CDR3 spans 11 amino acids, including both terminal residues. CDR1 and CDR2 (germline): LGHDT, YNNKEL (reference sequence).

This sequence joins TRBV7-2 and TRBJ2-1; tentative D call: TRBD2 (6 bases). The CDR3 length is 15 residues. Deletions cut 1 base from V and 2 bases from J, with 9 bases between. Looked up from germline, CDR1 is SGHTA and CDR2 is FQGNSA. In DNA, the CDR3 is TGTGCCAGCAGCTTAGGTCGGGAGACCTACAATGAGCAGTTCTTC. Residues: CASSLGRETYNEQFF.

This clonotype was counted many times. The J gene is TRBJ1-3, the V gene TRBV29-1; no reliable D call. The V and J ends lost 4 bases and 0 bases respectively, with 7 bases between them. The CDR3 has 13 residues. Germline V gives CDR1 SQVTM, CDR2 ANQGSEA. CDR3 region: CSVVQSSGNTIYF. CDR3 DNA: TGCAGCGTTGTACAGAGCTCTGGAAACACCATATATTTT.

Notes on this clonotype: A read error may produce the germline difference seen at one junction end. This chain uses TRBV12-3 or TRBV12-4 with TRBJ2-2; 13 positions match TRBD2. The CDR3 has 17 amino acids. The CDR3 loop is CASSPTGLAGVTGVLFF. CDR3 bases: TGTGCCAGCAGTCCCACAGGACTAGCGGGAGTCACCGGGGTGCTGTTTTTT.

In its sample, this clonotype was seen many times. The chain couples TRBV3-1 to TRBJ2-3; 11 nucleotides line up with TRBD2. Looked up from germline, CDR1 is LGHDT and CDR2 is YNNKEL (reference sequence). V shed 8 bases and J 0 bases; nucleotides not matched to a gene: 4. The CDR3 spans 15 residues. CDR3 sequence (DNA): TGTGCCAGCCGACCTAGCGGGGGGAGCACAGATACGCAGTATTTT. Translated, it gives CASRPSGGSTDTQYF.

Ten or more counts support this clonotype. V and J are TRBV7-2 and TRBJ2-5; D gene ambiguous. Germline-derived CDR1 and CDR2 are SGHTA and FQGNSA. Trimming removed 1 base from V and 1 base from J, with 7 bases in between. The CDR3 runs 14 residues. The CDR3 loop reads CASSLDGGQETQYF. Here the CDR3 DNA reads TGTGCCAGCAGCTTAGATGGCGGCCAAGAGACCCAGTACTTC.

This rearrangement joins TRBV11-2 to TRBJ2-1; 7 bases are shared with TRBD2. This CDR3 region has 15 residues. V shed 5 bases and J 5 bases; nucleotides not matched to a gene: 9. CDR1 and CDR2 (germline): SGHAT, FQNNGV. The CDR3 region is CASSPERGRNNEQFF. The CDR3 nucleotides read TGTGCCAGCAGCCCGGAGCGGGGACGTAACAATGAGCAGTTCTTC. Supplemented by reference TRBV11-2 and TRBJ2-1, the full variable domain reads EAGVAQSPRYKIIEKRQSVAFWCNPISGHATLYWYQQILGQGPKLLIQFQNNGVVDDSQLPKDRFSAERLKGVDSTLKIQPAKLEDSAVYLCASSPERGRNNEQFFGPGTRLTVL.

About this clonotype itself: A far larger clone is just one base off, so this is likely a read error. The genes are TRBV12-5 and TRBJ2-5, with D perhaps matching TRBD2 (6 bases). The CDR3 extends over 13 amino acids. Germline loops: CDR1 LGHNT, CDR2 FRNRAP. The CDR3 here is CTSSLGRDGTQYF. CDR3 sequence (DNA): TGTACCAGCAGTTTAGGGCGGGATGGGACCCAGTACTTC.

This clonotype was picked up many times. This chain uses TRBV18 with TRBJ1-2; TRBD1 aligns across 8 bases. Germline values: CDR1 KGHSH, CDR2 LQKENI. This CDR3 contains 15 residues. The J segment lost 7 bases and the V segment lost 2 bases, leaving 9 bases of the junction unmatched. In DNA, the CDR3 is TGTGCCAGCTCACCAGGTTCCCAGGGGGCGGCTGGCTACACCTTC. Its protein is CASSPGSQGAAGYTF.

In its sample, this clonotype was seen many times. This chain links TRBV5-1 with TRBJ2-5, with 9 bases matching TRBD2. Per germline, CDR1 SGHRS and CDR2 YFSETQ. V lost 1 base and J lost 5; bases outside the gene matches: 9. CDR3 length: 16 residues. The CDR3 DNA is TGCGCCAGCAGCTTGCCTAGCGGGATCGATAGTGAGACCCAGTACTTC. Its protein product is CASSLPSGIDSETQYF.

This clonotype was detected only a few times. The CDR3 protein is CASSGDDTEAFF. The CDR3 DNA reads as TGCGCCAGCAGTGGGGACGACACTGAAGCTTTCTTT. The chain has TRBV10-1 and TRBJ1-1; the D gene is possibly TRBD1 (5 bases). CDR3 length equals 12 residues. Germline V gives CDR1 WNHNN, CDR2 SYGVQD (reference sequence). The V end lost 4 bases, the J end lost 3 bases, and 6 bases lay between the germline ends.

In its sample, this clonotype is medium-sized (0.01 to 0.1%). The chain is built from TRBV2 and TRBJ1-3; TRBD1 matches at 7 bases. The CDR3 is 16 residues long. CDR1 and CDR2 (germline): SNHLY, FYNNEI. J was trimmed by 0 bases and V by 6 bases; bases with no gene match: 8. The CDR3 DNA sequence: TGTGCCAGCAGACCGACAGGGATAAGCTCTGGAAACACCATATATTTT. This sequence encodes CASRPTGISSGNTIYF.

This clonotype was seen at least ten times. V is TRBV12-3 or TRBV12-4 and J is TRBJ1-1; tentative D call: TRBD1 (6 bases). V shed 5 bases and J shed 1 base, with 8 bases lying between them. This CDR3 is built from 13 residues. The chain's CDR3 is CASSRTENTEAFF. The CDR3 region has the DNA TGTGCCAGCAGTAGGACAGAGAACACTGAAGCTTTCTTT.

Concerning this clonotype: It differs at one base from a far larger clone, so likely a read error. The V gene is TRBV10-3, the J gene TRBJ2-1, with D uncertain. From germline, CDR1 is ENHRY and CDR2 SYGVKD. The CDR3 covers 13 residues. With 4 bases removed from V and 10 bases from J, the gap between germline ends came to 14 bases. CDR3 residues: CAISADPAYEQFF. CDR3 bases: TGTGCCATCAGTGCAGACCCGGCCTACGAGCAGTTCTTC.

This clonotype showed up many times. This chain connects TRBV6-2 or TRBV6-3 to TRBJ2-7; either TRBD1 or TRBD2 may fit D (5 bases each). V was shortened by 3 bases and J by 6 bases, with 6 bases between the two germline ends. CDR3 length: 11 residues. The germline V gene encodes CDR1 MNHEY and CDR2 SVGEGT. CDR3: CASSYGGEQYF. In nucleotides, the CDR3 is TGTGCCAGCAGTTATGGGGGCGAGCAGTACTTC.

The chain carries TRBV20-1 and TRBJ2-1, with D maybe TRBD2 (6 bases). V shed 4 bases and J shed 1 base, with 11 bases lying between them. From germline, CDR1 is DFQATT and CDR2 SNEGSKA (reference sequence). The CDR3 totals 14 residues. CDR3 sequence reads: CSAKLRESYNEQFF. In nucleotides, the CDR3 is TGCAGTGCTAAATTACGGGAGTCCTACAATGAGCAGTTCTTC.

This clonotype was found many times. The CDR3 region is CASSRELTGVNTEAFF. The CDR3 DNA follows: TGTGCCAGCAGCCGTGAACTAACAGGGGTGAACACTGAAGCTTTCTTT. The V gene is TRBV11-1, the J gene TRBJ1-1; TRBD1 matches 7 bases. The V and J ends lost 5 bases and 0 bases, in that order; junction bases with no gene match: 9. In germline, CDR1 is SGHAT, CDR2 FQDESV (reference sequence). CDR3 length: 16 amino acids.

This clonotype has ten or more counts. This chain joins TRBV29-1 and TRBJ2-7, with 9 bases matching TRBD2. The germline CDR1 and CDR2 sequences are SQVTM and ANQGSEA. J gave up 7 bases and V 1 base, and 5 bases lay outside the gene matches. The CDR3 loop spans 13 amino acids. CDR3 sequence reads: CSVEGGGRGEQYF. The CDR3 DNA sequence: TGCAGCGTTGAAGGCGGCGGGAGGGGAGAGCAGTACTTC.

In its sample, this clonotype was seen many times. The V call is TRBV12-3 or TRBV12-4, the J call TRBJ2-4; D not resolved. V was pared by 7 bases and J by 0 bases, with 16 bases between. This CDR3 comprises 16 residues. The CDR3 region is CASTKDGVLAKNIQYF. CDR3 DNA: TGTGCCAGCACCAAGGATGGAGTTCTAGCCAAAAACATTCAGTACTTC.

The CDR3 sequence is CASSRWDRGPHGYTF. In DNA, the CDR3 is TGTGCCAGCAGTAGGTGGGACAGGGGGCCTCATGGCTACACCTTC. V usage is TRBV28 and J usage is TRBJ1-2; 12 nucleotides line up with TRBD1. CDR3 length: 15 amino acids. CDR1 is MDHEN, CDR2 SYDVKM, per germline. V lost 5 bases to trimming and J lost 6 bases; unmatched junction nucleotides: 7.

This chain links TRBV3-1 with TRBJ1-2; 8 bases align to TRBD1. Germline values: CDR1 LGHDT, CDR2 YNNKEL (reference sequence). The CDR3 totals 13 residues. With 2 bases clipped from V and 8 bases from J, the junction kept 4 bases outside the gene matches. CDR3 amino acids: CASSQQGAGGYTF. The CDR3 nucleotides read TGTGCCAGCAGCCAACAGGGGGCTGGCGGCTACACCTTC. The whole variable domain, filled in from reference TRBV3-1 and TRBJ1-2, reads DTAVSQTPKYLVTQMGNDKSIKCEQNLGHDTMYWYKQDSKKFLKIMFSYNNKELIINETVPNRFSPKSPDKAHLNLHINSLELGDSAVYFCASSQQGAGGYTFGSGTRLTVV.

CDR3 amino acids: CASTDPRQLYNEQFF. The CDR3 DNA reads TGTGCCAGCACCGACCCTAGACAGCTCTACAATGAGCAGTTCTTC. J is TRBJ2-1 and V is TRBV6-1; D may be TRBD1 (5 bases). Between the trimmed V and J ends, which lost 7 bases and 3 bases, there was a span of 16 bases. This CDR3 comprises 15 residues. Germline CDR1 reads MNHNS; CDR2 reads SASEGT.

There are many counts of this clonotype. The chain couples TRBV29-1 to TRBJ2-1; D might be TRBD1 or TRBD2, each matching 7 bases. The length of the CDR3 is 13 residues. Germline V gene data show CDR1 as SQVTM and CDR2 as ANQGSEA. Trimming took off 5 bases at V and 10 bases at J, with 18 bases between the two ends. The CDR3 here is CSVLVTGEGEQFF. For the CDR3, the DNA is TGCAGCGTTCTGGTCACAGGGGAGGGGGAGCAGTTCTTC.

In its sample, this clonotype was seen many times. V is TRBV5-1 and J is TRBJ2-5; 7 positions match TRBD1. The germline V gene encodes CDR1 SGHRS and CDR2 YFSETQ. Losses at the gene ends were 0 bases for V and 1 base for J; bases not matched to a gene: 3. CDR3 length equals 15 residues. The CDR3 DNA reads TGCGCCAGCAGCTTGGGACAGGGTTCCCAAGAGACCCAGTACTTC. It translates to CASSLGQGSQETQYF. Full variable domain (rest looked up from reference TRBV5-1 and TRBJ2-5): KAGVTQTPRYLIKTRGQQVTLSCSPISGHRSVSWYQQTPGQGLQFLFEYFSETQRNKGNFPGRFSGRQFSNSRSEMNVSTLELGDSALYLCASSLGQGSQETQYFGPGTRLLVL.

Ten or more counts support this clonotype. This chain joins TRBV28 and TRBJ1-5; D gene unclear. Per germline, CDR1 MDHEN and CDR2 SYDVKM. Trimming cost V 6 bases and J 6 bases, with 18 bases left between them. CDR3 length equals 15 residues. The chain's CDR3 is CASSRTQVGGQPQHF. CDR3 sequence (DNA): TGTGCCAGCAGCCGTACCCAAGTGGGCGGTCAGCCCCAGCATTTT.

The chain has TRBV15 and TRBJ2-1; D possibly corresponds to TRBD2 (5 bases). The germline V gene encodes CDR1 LNHNV and CDR2 YYDKDF (reference sequence). The CDR3 has 15 amino acids. Between the trimmed V and J ends, which lost 0 bases and 4 bases, there was a span of 10 bases. The CDR3 loop reads CATSRERGYYNEQFF. DNA for the CDR3: TGTGCCACCAGCAGAGAACGCGGGTATTACAATGAGCAGTTCTTC. Supplemented by reference TRBV15 and TRBJ2-1, the full variable domain reads DAMVIQNPRYQVTQFGKPVTLSCSQTLNHNVMYWYQQKSSQAPKLLFHYYDKDFNNEADTPDNFQSRRPNTSFCFLDIRSPGLGDTAMYLCATSRERGYYNEQFFGPGTRLTVL.